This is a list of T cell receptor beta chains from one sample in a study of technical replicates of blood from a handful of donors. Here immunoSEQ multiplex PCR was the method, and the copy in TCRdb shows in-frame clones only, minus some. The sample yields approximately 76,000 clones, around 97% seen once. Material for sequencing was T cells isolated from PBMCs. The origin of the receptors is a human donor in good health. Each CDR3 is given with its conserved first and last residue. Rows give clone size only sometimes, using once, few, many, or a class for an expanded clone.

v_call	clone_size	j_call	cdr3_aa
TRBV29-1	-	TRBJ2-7	CSVEDLFRDRGDPWSYEQYF
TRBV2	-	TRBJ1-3	CARTGQNSGNTIYF
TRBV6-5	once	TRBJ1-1	CASSYSPDRGLAFF
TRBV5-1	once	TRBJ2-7	CASSSWTVSYEQYF
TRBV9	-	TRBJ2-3	CASRSTGVSTQYF
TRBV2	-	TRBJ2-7	CASSERKDRQYF
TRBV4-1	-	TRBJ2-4	CASSQGPQGILSKNIQYF
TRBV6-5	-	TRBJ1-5	CASSYRLGGDQPQHF
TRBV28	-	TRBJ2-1	CASSLGYNEQFF
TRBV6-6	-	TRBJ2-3	CASVSGRGADTQYF
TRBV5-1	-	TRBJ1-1	CASSEVGGLTEAFF
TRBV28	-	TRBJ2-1	CASSYRDGQFF
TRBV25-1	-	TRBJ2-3	CASSDLAGTTDTQYF
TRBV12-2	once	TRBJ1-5	CASRLVGQGALDNQPQHF
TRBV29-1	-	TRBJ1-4	CSALDRDGILANEKLFF
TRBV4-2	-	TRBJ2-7	CASSQGGGGVGHEQYF
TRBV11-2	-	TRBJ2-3	CASSLILAGGPDTQYF
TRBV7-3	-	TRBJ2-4	CASSMPRGQLAKNIQYF
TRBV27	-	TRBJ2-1	CASSSRFGSGRPEQFF
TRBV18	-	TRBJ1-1	CASSPPGVGSMNTEAFF
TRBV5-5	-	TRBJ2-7	CASSFSPKTTYEQYF
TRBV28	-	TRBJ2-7	CASSSGQGNTEQYF
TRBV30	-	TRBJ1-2	CAWEPGTGFLHGYTF
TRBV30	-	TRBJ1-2	CACKPQGRTGYTF
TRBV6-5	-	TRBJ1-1	CASSRQGVRGTEAFF
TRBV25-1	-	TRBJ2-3	CASSGTGWIETDTQYF
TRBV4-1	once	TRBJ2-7	CASSQVRELDEQYF
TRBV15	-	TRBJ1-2	CATSRAGDLYGYTF
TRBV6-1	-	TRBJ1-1	CASTPSPMMNTEAFF
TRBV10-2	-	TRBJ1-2	CASSESRTGITVGYTF
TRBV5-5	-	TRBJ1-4	CASSPGQGWANEKLFF
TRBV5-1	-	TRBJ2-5	CASRAVLGPRETQYF
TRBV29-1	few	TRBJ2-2	CSGGTANTGELFF
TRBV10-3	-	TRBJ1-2	CAIRQHAGRNYGYTF
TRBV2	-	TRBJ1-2	CASRRGGRSSGYTF
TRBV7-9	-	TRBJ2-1	CASSSLSGDEQFF
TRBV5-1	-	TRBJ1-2	CASSLVRGGKTDYGYTF
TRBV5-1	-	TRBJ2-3	CASSFGAGGVNEDTQYF
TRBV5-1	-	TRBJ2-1	CASSWRGTNNEQFF
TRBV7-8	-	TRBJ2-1	CASIWGAGGPRTGSYNEQFF
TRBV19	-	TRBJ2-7	CASSATLGTPSYEQYF
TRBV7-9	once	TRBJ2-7	CASSLNVGPSYEQYF
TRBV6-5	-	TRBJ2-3	CASSFRGGYTDTQYF
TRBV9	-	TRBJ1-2	CASSVSPGDYGYTF
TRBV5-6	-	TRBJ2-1	CASSTASGLYNEQFF
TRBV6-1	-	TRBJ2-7	CASSDTSGYEQYF
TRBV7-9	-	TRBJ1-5	CASSLGQGLNQPQHF
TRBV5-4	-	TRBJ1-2	CASSAFQGYGYTF
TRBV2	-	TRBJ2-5	CASTLMGLAEQETQYF
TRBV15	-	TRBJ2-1	CATSMGLAGVNEQFF
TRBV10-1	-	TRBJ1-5	CASNPDRSRQHF
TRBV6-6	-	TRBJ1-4	CASRRGTDEKLFF
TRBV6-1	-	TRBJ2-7	CASSERFLAYEQYF
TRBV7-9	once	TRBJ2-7	CASSRTGGVDPLGYEQYF
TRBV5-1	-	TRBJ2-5	CASSSGQGKRGVPQYF
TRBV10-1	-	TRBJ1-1	CASSESASFPGAFF
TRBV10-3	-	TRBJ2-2	CAISDPGLAGGTGELFF
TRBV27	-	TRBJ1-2	CASSSTPVGYGYTF
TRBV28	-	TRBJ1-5	CASNRGYSNQPQHF
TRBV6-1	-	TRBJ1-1	CASGTGPTEAFF